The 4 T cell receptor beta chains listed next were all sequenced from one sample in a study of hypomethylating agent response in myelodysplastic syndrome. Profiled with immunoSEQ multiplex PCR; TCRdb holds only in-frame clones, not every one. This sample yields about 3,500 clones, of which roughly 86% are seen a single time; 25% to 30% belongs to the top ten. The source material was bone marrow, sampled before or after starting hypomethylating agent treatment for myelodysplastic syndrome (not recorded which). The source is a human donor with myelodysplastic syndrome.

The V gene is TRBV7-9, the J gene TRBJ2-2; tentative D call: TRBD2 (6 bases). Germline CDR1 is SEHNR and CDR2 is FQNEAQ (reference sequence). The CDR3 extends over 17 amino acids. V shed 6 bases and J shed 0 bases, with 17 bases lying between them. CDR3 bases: TGTGCCAGCAGGCAACCGGGACTTCACTCGAACACCGGGGAGCTGTTTTTT. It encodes CASRQPGLHSNTGELFF.

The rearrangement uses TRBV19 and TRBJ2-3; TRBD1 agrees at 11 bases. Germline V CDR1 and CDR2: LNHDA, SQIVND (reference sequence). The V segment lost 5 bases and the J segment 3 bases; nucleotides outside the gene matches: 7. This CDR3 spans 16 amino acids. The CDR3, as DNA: TGTGCCAGTAGTTTACGGACAGGGGGCTCTACAGATACGCAGTATTTT. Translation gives CASSLRTGGSTDTQYF.

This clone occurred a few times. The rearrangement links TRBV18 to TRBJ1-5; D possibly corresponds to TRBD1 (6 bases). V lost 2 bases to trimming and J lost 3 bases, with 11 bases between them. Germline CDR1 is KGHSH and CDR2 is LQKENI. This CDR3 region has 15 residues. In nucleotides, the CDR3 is TGTGCCAGCTCACCATCAGGGGCCCACAATCAGCCCCAGCATTTT. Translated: CASSPSGAHNQPQHF.

The CDR3 DNA reads as TGTGCCAGCAGCCGACATGAGCAGAACTATGGCTACACCTTC. Residues: CASSRHEQNYGYTF. The chain recombines TRBV6-1 with TRBJ1-2; D ambiguous. V shed 6 bases and J shed 2 bases, with 13 bases lying between them. Germline loops: CDR1 MNHNS, CDR2 SASEGT. The CDR3 is 14 amino acids.